The present entry profiles one T cell receptor beta chain with its context. Its antigen is as yet unknown. The CDR3 contains 16 residues. V dropped 6 bases and J dropped 4 bases, with 20 bases sitting between them. The V gene's germline CDR1 is SNHLY and CDR2 FYNNEI. The PCR was carried out with 60 Vbeta primers and 13 Jbeta primers. Some clones are missing from TCRdb's copy, which holds only in-frame ones; the method was immunoSEQ multiplex PCR. This listing includes 95,000 to 150,000 clones. The sample comes from a study of cytomegalovirus exposure and HLA in healthy donors. General study results and limits: The Asian-associated ancestry cluster reportedly had fewer N-insertions than the approximately 670-donor mean in a later analysis.

Sequenced sample: PBMCs. The source of this sequence is a man younger than 45 in good health and CMV-seronegative. The chain combines TRBV2 with TRBJ2-3, with D possibly matching TRBD2 (6 bases). CDR3 in amino acids: CASSADRRGKADTQYF. In nucleotides, the CDR3 is TGTGCCAGCAGCGCGGATCGGCGGGGTAAGGCAGATACGCAGTATTTT.